This T cell receptor beta chain stems from a study of beta chain features in type 1 diabetes. V dropped 9 bases and J dropped 2; count of bases not matched to a gene: 15. The length of the CDR3 is 17 residues. CDR1 is SNHLY and CDR2 is FYNNEI in the germline V gene. Sequencing targeted expressed TCRB transcripts, as all isolated RNA had been reverse transcribed. The repertoire was sequenced with immunoSEQ multiplex PCR; TCRdb's copy has only in-frame clones and lacks some. The table has 310,000 or so clones, approximately 10% seen once. The sequence was collected from a woman in her twenties or thirties in good health. Specimen: naive CD4+ T cells from blood. The gene calls are TRBV2 and TRBJ2-7, with 11 bases that match TRBD2. CDR3 amino acids: CASRRWGTSGRAYEQYF. The CDR3 DNA reads TGTGCCAGTAGAAGATGGGGGACTAGCGGCCGAGCCTACGAGCAGTACTTC.